Listed here are 17 T cell receptor beta chains from one sample, sequenced in a study of blood T cell repertoires in COVID-19. Assay used: immunoSEQ multiplex PCR; TCRdb lists only in-frame clones, some missing. The sample holds a few hundred thousand clones, 80% to 85% seen once. Material: PBMCs or T cells enriched from blood (not recorded which). The source is a middle-aged man who had recovered from COVID-19.

The V call is TRBV7-2, the J call TRBJ2-5, with TRBD2 as a possible D gene (7 bases). Germline lookup yields CDR1 SGHTA and CDR2 FQGNSA. This CDR3 contains 16 residues. V was clipped by 2 bases and J by 2 bases, with 15 bases between them. The CDR3 DNA sequence: TGTGCCAGCAGCTTATCGCGGGGAGGGGGACAAGAGACCCAGTACTTC. This codes for CASSLSRGGGQETQYF.

This sequence joins TRBV5-1 and TRBJ1-1, with 8 bases matching TRBD1. Germline CDR1 is SGHRS and CDR2 is YFSETQ. Losses at the gene ends were 0 bases for V and 1 base for J; bases not matched to a gene: 8. This CDR3 comprises 17 residues. CDR3 sequence: CASSLAGTGSWNTEAFF. Here the CDR3 DNA reads TGCGCCAGCAGCTTGGCTGGGACAGGATCATGGAACACTGAAGCTTTCTTT.

The chain is built from TRBV7-6 and TRBJ2-7, with TRBD1 identical over 10 bases. The CDR3 loop spans 14 amino acids. Trimming at V came to 5 bases and at J to 3 bases, leaving 4 bases not matched to a gene. CDR1 is SGHVS, CDR2 FNYEAQ, per germline. CDR3 protein: CASSLTGGLYEQYF. The CDR3 DNA reads as TGTGCCAGCAGCCTGACAGGGGGCCTCTACGAGCAGTACTTC.

The chain recombines TRBV5-1 with TRBJ2-2, with D unresolved. Germline V gene lookup returns CDR1 SGHRS and CDR2 YFSETQ. The V gene lost 4 bases and the J gene lost 6 bases, with 10 bases spanning the gap. This CDR3 contains 13 residues. Written as DNA, the CDR3 is TGCGCCAGCAGCATGGCCAATGCCGGGGAGCTGTTTTTT. Protein: CASSMANAGELFF.

The CDR3 DNA is TGTGCCAGCAGCAGGAGGTCCGGGGGAGGCTCCTACGAGCAGTACTTC. It encodes CASSRRSGGGSYEQYF. V is TRBV5-6 and J is TRBJ2-7, with D possibly matching TRBD2 (6 bases). Germline CDR1 and CDR2: SGHDT and YYEEEE. The CDR3 spans 16 residues. V dropped 4 bases and J dropped 0 bases, with 17 bases sitting between them. The whole variable domain, filled in from reference TRBV5-6 and TRBJ2-7, reads DAGVTQSPTHLIKTRGQQVTLRCSPKSGHDTVSWYQQALGQGPQFIFQYYEEEERQRGNFPDRFSGHQFPNYSSELNVNALLLGDSALYLCASSRRSGGGSYEQYFGPGTRLTVT.

In its sample, this clone was seen once. V usage is TRBV10-3 and J usage is TRBJ2-1; 7 bases are shared with TRBD1. Per germline, CDR1 ENHRY and CDR2 SYGVKD. J was trimmed by 0 bases and V by 11 bases; bases with no gene match: 4. The CDR3 loop spans 13 amino acids. This CDR3 reads CASGGSSYNEQFF. For the CDR3, the DNA is TGTGCCTCAGGGGGAAGCTCCTACAATGAGCAGTTCTTC.

The genes are TRBV5-5 and TRBJ2-3, with 11 positions matching TRBD2. CDR1 and CDR2 from the germline V gene are SGHKS and YYEKEE (reference sequence). The CDR3 has 16 residues. Unmatched junction bases numbered 3, after V lost 0 bases and J lost 3 bases. CDR3 bases: TGTGCCAGCAGCTTGGGCGCTAGCGGGGGGACAGATACGCAGTATTTT. This encodes CASSLGASGGTDTQYF.

The chain links TRBV7-2 to TRBJ2-7; 10 nucleotides agree with TRBD1. CDR3 length: 17 amino acids. J was trimmed by 1 base and V by 2 bases; bases with no gene match: 8. The germline V gene has CDR1 SGHTA and CDR2 FQGNSA. The CDR3 coding sequence is TGTGCCAGCAGCTTATCTCATCGGACAGGGGGATCCTACGAGCAGTACTTC. It translates to CASSLSHRTGGSYEQYF.

This chain connects TRBV5-1 to TRBJ2-7; 8 nucleotides align to TRBD1. This CDR3 has 15 residues. Germline loops: CDR1 SGHRS, CDR2 YFSETQ. J lost 12 bases, V lost 7 bases, and 21 bases had no gene match. CDR3 protein: CASRPGTGVTSDWYF. The DNA for the CDR3 is TGCGCCAGCCGACCCGGGACAGGAGTCACATCAGATTGGTACTTC. The complete variable domain, with remaining parts taken from reference TRBV5-1 and TRBJ2-7, reads KAGVTQTPRYLIKTRGQQVTLSCSPISGHRSVSWYQQTPGQGLQFLFEYFSETQRNKGNFPGRFSGRQFSNSRSEMNVSTLELGDSALYLCASRPGTGVTSDWYFGPGTRLTVT.

V gene TRBV30 combines with J gene TRBJ2-7; TRBD1 agrees at 10 bases. The CDR3 extends over 16 amino acids. The V gene end was trimmed by 3 bases and the J gene end by 5 bases; junction bases not matched to a gene: 13. CDR1 and CDR2 (germline): GTSNPN, SVGIG (reference sequence). CDR3 DNA: TGTGCCTGGAGCTTCAGGGCTACGGGACAGGGGCACGAGCAGTACTTC. This encodes CAWSFRATGQGHEQYF.

The rearrangement uses TRBV9 and TRBJ1-6, with D uncertain. The germline gives CDR1 SGDLS, CDR2 YYNGEE. The CDR3 is made up of 14 amino acids. V lost 0 bases, J lost 4 bases, and 5 bases lay in between. CDR3 nucleotide sequence: TGTGCCAGCAGCGTAGGAGGGTATAATTCACCCCTCCACTTT. This gives the protein CASSVGGYNSPLHF.

V usage is TRBV5-1 and J usage is TRBJ1-2, with a tentative D call TRBD1 (6 bases). The germline CDR1 and CDR2 sequences are SGHRS and YFSETQ. Deletions cut 7 bases from V and 8 bases from J, with 30 bases between. The CDR3 is made up of 17 amino acids. The CDR3 loop reads CASPSQFTERDIAGYTF. In DNA form, the CDR3 reads TGCGCCAGCCCTAGTCAGTTCACAGAAAGGGACATTGCAGGCTACACCTTC. Combining the CDR3 with reference TRBV5-1 and TRBJ1-2 gives the whole variable domain KAGVTQTPRYLIKTRGQQVTLSCSPISGHRSVSWYQQTPGQGLQFLFEYFSETQRNKGNFPGRFSGRQFSNSRSEMNVSTLELGDSALYLCASPSQFTERDIAGYTFGSGTRLTVV.

This clone was observed once. This chain links TRBV7-9 with TRBJ2-3; D uncertain. V was pared by 1 base and J by 4 bases, with 6 bases between. The CDR3 is 13 amino acids. Looked up from germline, CDR1 is SEHNR and CDR2 is FQNEAQ (reference sequence). CDR3 nucleotide sequence: TGTGCCAGCAGCTTAGATGCGGCAGATACGCAGTATTTT. Translated, it gives CASSLDAADTQYF.

V is TRBV7-3 and J is TRBJ2-7, with D perhaps matching TRBD2 (6 bases). The germline gives CDR1 SGHTA, CDR2 FQGTGA. V gave up 2 bases and J gave up 9 bases, with 14 bases separating them. This CDR3 has 13 residues. This chain's CDR3 is CASSLGVGGMQYF. In DNA, the CDR3 is TGTGCCAGCAGCTTAGGGGTCGGGGGTATGCAGTACTTC.

For this clone: Germline is not matched at one junction end, which may reflect a read error. V gene TRBV6-5 combines with J gene TRBJ2-2; weak D call: TRBD2 (5 bases). Per germline, CDR1 MNHEY and CDR2 SVGAGI. The CDR3 runs 15 residues. The CDR3 DNA sequence: TGTACCAGCAACCCCTCCGGGGATCACACCGGGGAGCTGTTTTTT. Translating gives CTSNPSGDHTGELFF.

This chain uses TRBV6-5 with TRBJ2-7, with D perhaps TRBD1 (6 bases). This CDR3 spans 14 amino acids. The germline CDR1 and CDR2 sequences are MNHEY and SVGAGI. The V end was cut by 7 bases, the J end by 2 bases, with 15 bases between. CDR3 residues: CASNPGQSTYEQYF. The CDR3 bases are TGTGCCAGCAATCCCGGACAGTCCACCTACGAGCAGTACTTC.

The chain combines TRBV15 with TRBJ1-1; 10 positions match TRBD1. The CDR3 is 13 amino acids. Trimming cost V 9 bases and J 1 base; bases outside gene matches: 2. From germline, CDR1 is LNHNV and CDR2 YYDKDF (reference sequence). The DNA of the CDR3 is TGTGCCACTTGGGACAGGGGGAACACTGAAGCTTTCTTT. Encoded protein: CATWDRGNTEAFF.